The clone carrying this T cell receptor (beta chain) appeared many times. As yet, its antigen is unknown. These data are taken from a study of T cells after yellow fever vaccination. Background on the study: SMART-Seq v4 Ultra Low Input handled preparation of low-cell-number fractions.

Trimming pared 2 bases from V and 0 bases from J, leaving 10 bases between. Germline values: CDR1 MNHEY, CDR2 SMNVEV (reference sequence). This CDR3 region has 15 residues. Study-wide points: The booster response re-showed most primary clones: 96% CD4, approximately 90% CD8.

The 5'RACE template-switching step produced TCR cDNA and added a universal primer site and UMIs. One entry per CDR3 protein, called by TCRdb with MiXCR from the 5' RACE reads. Of approximately 32,000 distinct CDR3 sequences in the sample, approximately 4% were seen once. Sequences were derived from CD8+ T cells sorted from PBMCs, sampled 5 days after the yellow fever booster vaccination. The TCR was taken from a man between 25 and 39 years old who received the YFV17D yellow fever vaccine. The rearrangement links TRBV27 to TRBJ1-2; D gene ambiguous. The CDR3 region is CASSLTQPANYGYTF. CDR3 bases: TGTGCCAGCAGTTTAACCCAGCCTGCTAACTATGGCTACACCTTC.